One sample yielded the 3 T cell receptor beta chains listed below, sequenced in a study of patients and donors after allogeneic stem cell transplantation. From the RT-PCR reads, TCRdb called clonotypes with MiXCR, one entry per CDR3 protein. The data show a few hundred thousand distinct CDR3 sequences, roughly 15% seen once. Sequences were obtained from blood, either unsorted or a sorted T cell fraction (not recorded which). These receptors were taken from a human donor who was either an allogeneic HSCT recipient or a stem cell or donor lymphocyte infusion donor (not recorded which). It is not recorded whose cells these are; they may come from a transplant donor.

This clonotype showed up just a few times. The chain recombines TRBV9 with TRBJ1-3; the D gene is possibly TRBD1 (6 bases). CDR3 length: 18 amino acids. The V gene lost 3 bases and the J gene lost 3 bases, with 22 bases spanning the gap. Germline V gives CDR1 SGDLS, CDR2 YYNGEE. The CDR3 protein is CASSDQSRGASGGNTIYF. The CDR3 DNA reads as TGTGCCAGCAGCGATCAATCAAGGGGGGCCTCGGGTGGAAACACCATATATTTT. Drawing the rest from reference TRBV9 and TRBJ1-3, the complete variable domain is DSGVTQTPKHLITATGQRVTLRCSPRSGDLSVYWYQQSLDQGLQFLIQYYNGEERAKGNILERFSAQQFPDLHSELNLSSLELGDSALYFCASSDQSRGASGGNTIYFGEGSWLTVV.

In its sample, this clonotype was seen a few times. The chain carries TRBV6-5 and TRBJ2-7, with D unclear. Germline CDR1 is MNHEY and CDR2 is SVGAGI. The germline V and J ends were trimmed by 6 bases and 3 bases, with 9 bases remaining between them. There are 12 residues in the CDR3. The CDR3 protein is CASRDGIYEQYF. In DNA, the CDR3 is TGTGCCAGCAGGGATGGGATCTACGAGCAGTACTTC.

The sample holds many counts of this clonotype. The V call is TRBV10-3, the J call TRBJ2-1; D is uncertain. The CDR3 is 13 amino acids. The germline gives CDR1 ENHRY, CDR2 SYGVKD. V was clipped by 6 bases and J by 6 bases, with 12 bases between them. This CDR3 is CAISRERVNEQFF. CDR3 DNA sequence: TGTGCCATCAGCCGCGAACGGGTCAATGAGCAGTTCTTC.